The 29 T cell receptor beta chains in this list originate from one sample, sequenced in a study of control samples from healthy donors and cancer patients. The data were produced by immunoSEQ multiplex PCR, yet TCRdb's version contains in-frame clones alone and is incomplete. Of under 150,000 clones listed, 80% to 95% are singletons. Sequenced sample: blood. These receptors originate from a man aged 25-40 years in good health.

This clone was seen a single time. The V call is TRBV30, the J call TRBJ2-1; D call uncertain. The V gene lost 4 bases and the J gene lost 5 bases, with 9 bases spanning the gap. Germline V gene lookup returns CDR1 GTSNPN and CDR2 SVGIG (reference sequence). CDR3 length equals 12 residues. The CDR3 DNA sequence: TGTGCCTGGAATACTAATGACAATGAGCAGTTCTTC. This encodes CAWNTNDNEQFF.

CDR3 coding DNA: TGTGCCAGCAGCTTAGCGGGGTCCTACAATGAGCAGTTCTTC. Translated, it gives CASSLAGSYNEQFF. The genes are TRBV7-2 and TRBJ2-1; no reliable D call. Deletions cut 0 bases from V and 1 base from J, with 4 bases between. The CDR3 runs to 14 residues. Germline CDR1 and CDR2: SGHTA and FQGNSA.

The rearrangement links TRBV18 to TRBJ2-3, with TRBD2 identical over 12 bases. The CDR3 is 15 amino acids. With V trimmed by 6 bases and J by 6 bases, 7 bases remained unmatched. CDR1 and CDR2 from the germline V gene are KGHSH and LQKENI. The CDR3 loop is CASSASGRARDTQYF. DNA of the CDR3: TGTGCCAGCTCGGCTAGCGGGAGGGCCAGGGATACGCAGTATTTT.

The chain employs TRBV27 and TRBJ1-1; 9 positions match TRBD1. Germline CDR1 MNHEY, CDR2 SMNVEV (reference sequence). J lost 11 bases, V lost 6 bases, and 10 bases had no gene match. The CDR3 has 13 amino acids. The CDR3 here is CASSGQGMVGAFF. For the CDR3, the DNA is TGTGCCAGCAGCGGACAGGGGATGGTGGGTGCTTTCTTT.

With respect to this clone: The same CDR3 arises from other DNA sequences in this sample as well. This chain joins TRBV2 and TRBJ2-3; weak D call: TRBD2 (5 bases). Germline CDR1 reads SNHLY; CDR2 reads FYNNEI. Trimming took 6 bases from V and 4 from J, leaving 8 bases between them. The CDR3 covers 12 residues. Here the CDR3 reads CASRREADTQYF. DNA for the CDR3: TGTGCCAGCAGGAGGGAAGCAGATACGCAGTATTTT.

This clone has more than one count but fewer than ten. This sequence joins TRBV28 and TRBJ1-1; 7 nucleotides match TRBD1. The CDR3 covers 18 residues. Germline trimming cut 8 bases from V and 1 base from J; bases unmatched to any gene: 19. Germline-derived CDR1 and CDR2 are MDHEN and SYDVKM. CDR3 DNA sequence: TGTGCCAGCCCCCCCCTTTTGTTGCGGGAGGGGGCGAACACTGAAGCTTTCTTT. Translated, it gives CASPPLLLREGANTEAFF.

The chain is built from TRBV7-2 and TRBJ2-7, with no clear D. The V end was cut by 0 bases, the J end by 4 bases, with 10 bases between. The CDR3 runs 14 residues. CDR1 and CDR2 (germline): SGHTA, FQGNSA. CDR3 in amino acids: CASSLAGTNYEQYF. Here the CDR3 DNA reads TGTGCCAGCAGCTTAGCGGGAACCAATTACGAGCAGTACTTC.

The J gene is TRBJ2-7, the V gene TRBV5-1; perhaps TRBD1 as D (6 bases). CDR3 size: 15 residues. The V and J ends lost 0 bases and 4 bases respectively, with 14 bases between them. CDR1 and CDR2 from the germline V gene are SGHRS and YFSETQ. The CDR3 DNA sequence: TGCGCCAGCAGCTTGGGATTAGGGACAACATACGAGCAGTACTTC. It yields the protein CASSLGLGTTYEQYF.

This chain's CDR3 is CASSLGLALNEQFF. In DNA form, the CDR3 reads TGTGCCAGCAGCTTAGGGCTAGCGTTAAATGAGCAGTTCTTC. The chain joins TRBV7-9 to TRBJ2-1, with D perhaps TRBD2 (6 bases). This CDR3 contains 14 residues. CDR1 is SEHNR, CDR2 FQNEAQ, per germline (reference sequence). V was pared by 1 base and J by 7 bases, with 11 bases between.

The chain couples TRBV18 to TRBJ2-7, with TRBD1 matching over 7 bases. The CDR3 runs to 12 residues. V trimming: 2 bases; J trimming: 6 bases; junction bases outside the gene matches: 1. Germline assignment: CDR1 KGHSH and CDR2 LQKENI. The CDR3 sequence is CASSPSGGEQYF. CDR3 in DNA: TGTGCCAGCTCACCATCAGGGGGCGAGCAGTACTTC.

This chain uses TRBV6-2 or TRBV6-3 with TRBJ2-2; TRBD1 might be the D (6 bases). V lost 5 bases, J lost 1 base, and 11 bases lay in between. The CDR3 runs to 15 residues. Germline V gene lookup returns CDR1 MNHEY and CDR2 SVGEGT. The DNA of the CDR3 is TGTGCCAGCAGTACACGGACAGAGAACACCGGGGAGCTGTTTTTT. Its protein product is CASSTRTENTGELFF.

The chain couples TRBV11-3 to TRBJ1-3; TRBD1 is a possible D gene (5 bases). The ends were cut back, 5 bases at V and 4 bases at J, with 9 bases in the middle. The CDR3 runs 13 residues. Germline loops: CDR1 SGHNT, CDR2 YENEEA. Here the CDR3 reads CASSGGTGNTIYF. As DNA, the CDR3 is TGTGCCAGCAGCGGGGGAACGGGAAACACCATATATTTT.

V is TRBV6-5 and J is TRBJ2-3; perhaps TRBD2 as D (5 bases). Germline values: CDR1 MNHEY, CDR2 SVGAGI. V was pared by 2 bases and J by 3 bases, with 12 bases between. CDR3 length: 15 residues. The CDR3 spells CASSYEGSGTDTQYF. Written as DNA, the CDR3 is TGTGCCAGCAGTTACGAAGGGAGTGGTACAGATACGCAGTATTTT.

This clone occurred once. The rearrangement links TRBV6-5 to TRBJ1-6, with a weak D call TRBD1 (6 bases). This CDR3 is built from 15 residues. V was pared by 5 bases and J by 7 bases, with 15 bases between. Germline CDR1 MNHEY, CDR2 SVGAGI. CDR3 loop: CASSPGRTGNSPLHF. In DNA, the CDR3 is TGTGCCAGCAGTCCCGGTCGTACAGGGAATTCACCCCTCCACTTT.

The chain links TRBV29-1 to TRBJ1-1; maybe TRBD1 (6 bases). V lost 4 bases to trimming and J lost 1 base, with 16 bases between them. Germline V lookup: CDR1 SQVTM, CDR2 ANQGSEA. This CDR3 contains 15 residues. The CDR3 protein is CSVAPPGHPNTEAFF. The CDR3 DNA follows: TGCAGCGTTGCTCCCCCGGGACACCCGAACACTGAAGCTTTCTTT. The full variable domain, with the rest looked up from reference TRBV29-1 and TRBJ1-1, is SAVISQKPSRDICQRGTSLTIQCQVDSQVTMMFWYRQQPGQSLTLIATANQGSEATYESGFVIDKFPISRPNLTFSTLTVSNMSPEDSSIYLCSVAPPGHPNTEAFFGQGTRLTVV.

CDR3 sequence: CASSSVLAFSLSGANVLTF. The CDR3 DNA is TGTGCCAGCAGTAGCGTTCTGGCATTCTCTCTCTCTGGGGCCAACGTCCTGACTTTC. The J gene is TRBJ2-6, the V gene TRBV6-4, with D unresolved. Germline loops: CDR1 MRHNA, CDR2 SNTAGT. The CDR3 extends over 19 amino acids. The ends were cut back, 5 bases at V and 0 bases at J, with 20 bases in the middle.

The CDR3 coding sequence is TGTGCCAGCAGCCAAGAATCCGCCGGGATTGGTAATCAGCCCCAGCATTTT. It specifies CASSQESAGIGNQPQHF. This chain joins TRBV4-2 and TRBJ1-5; D remains unclear. Trimming shortened V by 0 bases and J by 4 bases, and 16 bases separated the two germline ends. CDR1 and CDR2 (germline): LGHNA, YNFKEQ. This CDR3 has 17 residues.

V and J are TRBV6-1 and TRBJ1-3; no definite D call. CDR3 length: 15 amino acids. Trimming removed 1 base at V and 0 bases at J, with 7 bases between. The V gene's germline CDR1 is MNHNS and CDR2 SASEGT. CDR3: CASSEVWSSGNTIYF. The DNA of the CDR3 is TGTGCCAGCAGTGAAGTTTGGAGCTCTGGAAACACCATATATTTT.

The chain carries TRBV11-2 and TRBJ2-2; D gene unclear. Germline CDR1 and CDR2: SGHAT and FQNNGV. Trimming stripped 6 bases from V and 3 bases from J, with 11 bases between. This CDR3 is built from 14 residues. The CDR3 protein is CASRWSGDTGELFF. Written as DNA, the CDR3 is TGTGCCAGCAGGTGGTCTGGGGACACCGGGGAGCTGTTTTTT.

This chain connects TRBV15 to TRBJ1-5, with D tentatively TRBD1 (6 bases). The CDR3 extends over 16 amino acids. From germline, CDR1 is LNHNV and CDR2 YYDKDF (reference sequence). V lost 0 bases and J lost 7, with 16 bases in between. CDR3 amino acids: CATSRDKATGRQPQHF. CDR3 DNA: TGTGCCACCAGCAGAGATAAGGCTACAGGGAGACAGCCCCAGCATTTT. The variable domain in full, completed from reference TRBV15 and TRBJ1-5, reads DAMVIQNPRYQVTQFGKPVTLSCSQTLNHNVMYWYQQKSSQAPKLLFHYYDKDFNNEADTPDNFQSRRPNTSFCFLDIRSPGLGDTAMYLCATSRDKATGRQPQHFGDGTRLSIL.

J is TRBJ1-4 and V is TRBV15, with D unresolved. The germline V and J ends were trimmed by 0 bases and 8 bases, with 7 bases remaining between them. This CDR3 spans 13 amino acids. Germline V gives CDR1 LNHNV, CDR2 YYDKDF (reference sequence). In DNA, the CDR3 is TGTGCCACCAGCAGAGATTTTCGAGAAAAACTGTTTTTT. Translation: CATSRDFREKLFF. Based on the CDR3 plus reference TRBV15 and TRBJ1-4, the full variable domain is DAMVIQNPRYQVTQFGKPVTLSCSQTLNHNVMYWYQQKSSQAPKLLFHYYDKDFNNEADTPDNFQSRRPNTSFCFLDIRSPGLGDTAMYLCATSRDFREKLFFGSGTQLSVL.

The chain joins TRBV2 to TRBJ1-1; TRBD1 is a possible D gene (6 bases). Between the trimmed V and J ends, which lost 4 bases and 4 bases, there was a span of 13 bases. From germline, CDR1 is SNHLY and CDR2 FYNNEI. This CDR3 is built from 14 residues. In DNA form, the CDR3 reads TGTGCCAGCAGTGCGCGGGGGCAGGGCACTGAAGCTTTCTTT. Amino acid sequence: CASSARGQGTEAFF.

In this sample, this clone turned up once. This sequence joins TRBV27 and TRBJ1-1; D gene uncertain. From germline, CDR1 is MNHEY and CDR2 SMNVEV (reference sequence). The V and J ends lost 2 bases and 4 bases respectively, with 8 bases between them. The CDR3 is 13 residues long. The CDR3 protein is CASSLIGSTEAFF. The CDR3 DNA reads TGTGCCAGCAGTTTAATAGGGAGCACTGAAGCTTTCTTT.

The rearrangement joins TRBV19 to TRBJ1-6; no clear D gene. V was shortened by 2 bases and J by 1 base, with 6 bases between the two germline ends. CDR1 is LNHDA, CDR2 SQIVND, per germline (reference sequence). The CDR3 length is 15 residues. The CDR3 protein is CASSISFSYNSPLHF. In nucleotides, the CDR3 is TGTGCCAGTAGTATAAGTTTTTCCTATAATTCACCCCTCCACTTT.

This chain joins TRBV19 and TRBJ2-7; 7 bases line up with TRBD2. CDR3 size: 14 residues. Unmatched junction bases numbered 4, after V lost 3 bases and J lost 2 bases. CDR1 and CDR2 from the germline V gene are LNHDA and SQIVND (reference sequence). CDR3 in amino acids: CASSMPGLPYEQYF. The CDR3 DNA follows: TGTGCCAGTAGTATGCCGGGACTACCCTACGAGCAGTACTTC.

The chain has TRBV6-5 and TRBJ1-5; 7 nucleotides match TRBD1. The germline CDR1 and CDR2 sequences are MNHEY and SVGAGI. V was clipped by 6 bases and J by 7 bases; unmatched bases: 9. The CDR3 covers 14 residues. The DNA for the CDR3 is TGTGCCAGCAGCCAGACAGGGTACGGGCAGCCCCAGCATTTT. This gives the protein CASSQTGYGQPQHF.

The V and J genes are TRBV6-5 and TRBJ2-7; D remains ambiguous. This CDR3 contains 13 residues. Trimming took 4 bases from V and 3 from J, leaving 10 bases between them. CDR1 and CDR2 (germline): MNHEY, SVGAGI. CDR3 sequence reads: CASSLGKGYEQYF. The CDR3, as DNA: TGTGCCAGCAGTTTGGGTAAGGGCTACGAGCAGTACTTC.

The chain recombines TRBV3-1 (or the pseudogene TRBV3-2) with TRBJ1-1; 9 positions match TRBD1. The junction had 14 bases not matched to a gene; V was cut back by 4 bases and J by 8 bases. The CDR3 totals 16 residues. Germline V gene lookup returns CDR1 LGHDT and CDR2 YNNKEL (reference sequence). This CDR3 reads CASSPPDRGRKKEAFF. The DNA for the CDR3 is TGTGCCAGCAGCCCACCGGACAGGGGACGAAAGAAAGAAGCTTTCTTT.

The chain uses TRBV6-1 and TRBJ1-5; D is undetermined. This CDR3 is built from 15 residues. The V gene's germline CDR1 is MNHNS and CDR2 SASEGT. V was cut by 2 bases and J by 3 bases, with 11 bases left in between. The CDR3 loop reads CASSEREEANQPQHF. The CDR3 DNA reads TGTGCCAGCAGTGAAAGGGAGGAGGCCAATCAGCCCCAGCATTTT.